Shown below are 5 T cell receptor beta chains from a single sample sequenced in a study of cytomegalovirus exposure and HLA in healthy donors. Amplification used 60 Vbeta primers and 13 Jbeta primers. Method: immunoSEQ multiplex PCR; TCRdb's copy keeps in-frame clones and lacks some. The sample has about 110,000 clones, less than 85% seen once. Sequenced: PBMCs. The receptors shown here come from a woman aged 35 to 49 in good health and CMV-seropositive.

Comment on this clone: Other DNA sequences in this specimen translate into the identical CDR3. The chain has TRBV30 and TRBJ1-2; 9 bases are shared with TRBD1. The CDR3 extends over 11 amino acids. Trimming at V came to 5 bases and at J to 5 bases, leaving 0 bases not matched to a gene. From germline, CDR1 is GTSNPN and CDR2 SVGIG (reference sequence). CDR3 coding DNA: TGTGCCTGGGGGACAGGGTATGGCTACACCTTC. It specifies CAWGTGYGYTF.

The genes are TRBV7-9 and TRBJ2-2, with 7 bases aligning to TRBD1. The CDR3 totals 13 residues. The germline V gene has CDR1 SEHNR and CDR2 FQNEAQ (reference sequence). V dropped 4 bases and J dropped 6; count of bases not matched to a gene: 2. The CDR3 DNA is TGTGCCAGCAGCTCGACAGGGTCCGGGGAGCTGTTTTTT. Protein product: CASSSTGSGELFF.

CDR3 DNA sequence: TGTGCCAGCAGCGTAAGAACTGGCGGAGGGGAGCTGTTTTTT. It is translated as CASSVRTGGGELFF. V usage is TRBV9 and J usage is TRBJ2-2; D not certain. V was trimmed by 1 base and J by 8 bases, leaving 12 bases between them. Germline CDR1 reads SGDLS; CDR2 reads YYNGEE. The CDR3 sequence is 14 residues long.

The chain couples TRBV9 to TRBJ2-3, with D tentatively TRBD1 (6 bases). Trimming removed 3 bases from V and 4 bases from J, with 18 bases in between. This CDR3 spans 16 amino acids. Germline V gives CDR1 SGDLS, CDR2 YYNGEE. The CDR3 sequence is CASSEGVSVGADTQYF. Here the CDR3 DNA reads TGTGCCAGCAGCGAGGGGGTTAGCGTCGGGGCAGATACGCAGTATTTT.

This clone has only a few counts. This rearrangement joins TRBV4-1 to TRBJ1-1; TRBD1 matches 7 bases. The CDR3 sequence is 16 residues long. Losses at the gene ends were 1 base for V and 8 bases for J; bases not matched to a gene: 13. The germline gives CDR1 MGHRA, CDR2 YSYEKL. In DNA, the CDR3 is TGCGCCAGCAGCCAAGCCAGACAGGGTTTACGACCCGAAGCTTTCTTT. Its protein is CASSQARQGLRPEAFF.